This entry lists 20 T cell receptor beta chains sequenced from one sample in a study of cytomegalovirus exposure and HLA in healthy donors. Primers included in the PCR were 60 Vbeta and 13 Jbeta primers. Repertoires were generated with immunoSEQ multiplex PCR, while TCRdb's copy carries only in-frame clones and drops some. The table includes around 20,000 clones, approximately 84% detected once. Source material: PBMCs. The receptors were gathered from a human donor in good health.

CDR3 sequence (DNA): TGTGCCAGCAGGCAGGTTCCGGAGCAGTTCTTC. Translating it yields CASRQVPEQFF. The chain carries TRBV2 and TRBJ2-1, with unresolved D. The V end was cut by 6 bases, the J end by 10 bases, with 10 bases between. The CDR3 extends over 11 amino acids. Germline CDR1 SNHLY, CDR2 FYNNEI.

This clone has just one count. The V call is TRBV18, the J call TRBJ2-7, with 8 bases lining up with TRBD2. V lost 2 bases and J lost 6; bases outside the gene matches: 6. The CDR3 loop spans 14 amino acids. From germline, CDR1 is KGHSH and CDR2 LQKENI. CDR3 in DNA: TGTGCCAGCTCACCAACCGGGAGGGCCTCCGAGCAGTACTTC. Amino acids: CASSPTGRASEQYF. Full variable domain (remainder filled in from reference TRBV18 and TRBJ2-7): NAGVMQNPRHLVRRRGQEARLRCSPMKGHSHVYWYRQLPEEGLKFMVYLQKENIIDESGMPKERFSAEFPKEGPSILRIQQVVRGDSAAYFCASSPTGRASEQYFGPGTRLTVT.

This clone was detected only once. This chain joins TRBV5-6 and TRBJ2-1, with D tentatively TRBD2 (6 bases). CDR1 SGHDT and CDR2 YYEEEE come from the germline V gene. The CDR3 covers 12 residues. V was clipped by 2 bases and J by 9 bases, with 9 bases between them. The CDR3 reads CASSLGRGEQFF. CDR3 bases: TGTGCCAGCAGCTTAGGGCGGGGTGAGCAGTTCTTC.

CDR3 amino acids: CASSSGGAYNEQFF. For the CDR3, the DNA is TGTGCCAGTAGCAGCGGGGGGGCCTACAATGAGCAGTTCTTC. The chain is built from TRBV19 and TRBJ2-1; 10 bases fit TRBD2. This CDR3 spans 14 amino acids. Germline V gene lookup returns CDR1 LNHDA and CDR2 SQIVND (reference sequence). The junction had 1 base not matched to a gene; V was cut back by 6 bases and J by 2 bases. Drawing the rest from reference TRBV19 and TRBJ2-1, the complete variable domain is DGGITQSPKYLFRKEGQNVTLSCEQNLNHDAMYWYRQDPGQGLRLIYYSQIVNDFQKGDIAEGYSVSREKKESFPLTVTSAQKNPTAFYLCASSSGGAYNEQFFGPGTRLTVL.

The rearrangement links TRBV6-1 to TRBJ2-7; 10 bases line up with TRBD1. The germline V gene has CDR1 MNHNS and CDR2 SASEGT. This CDR3 has 19 residues. J lost 0 bases, V lost 0 bases, and 11 bases had no gene match. The CDR3 region is CASSEALQDRGFLSYEQYF. For the CDR3, the DNA is TGTGCCAGCAGTGAAGCGCTTCAGGACAGGGGGTTCCTCTCCTACGAGCAGTACTTC.

The gene calls are TRBV7-2 and TRBJ1-3; 7 nucleotides line up with TRBD1. Germline values: CDR1 SGHTA, CDR2 FQGNSA. The V gene end was trimmed by 5 bases and the J gene end by 3 bases; junction bases not matched to a gene: 7. The CDR3 sequence is 15 residues long. This CDR3 reads CASSPRTGFGNTIYF. The CDR3 region has the DNA TGTGCCAGCAGCCCCCGGACAGGTTTTGGAAACACCATATATTTT.

The gene calls are TRBV25-1 and TRBJ1-2; 9 nucleotides line up with TRBD1. The CDR3 is made up of 17 amino acids. CDR1 is MGHDK, CDR2 SYGVNS, per germline. The V segment lost 3 bases and the J segment 5 bases; nucleotides outside the gene matches: 13. CDR3 sequence reads: CASSDPRTGANGYGYTF. DNA of the CDR3: TGTGCCAGCAGTGACCCTCGGACAGGGGCGAATGGGTATGGCTACACCTTC.

The chain couples TRBV6-1 to TRBJ1-1; D remains ambiguous. V was trimmed by 2 bases and J by 0 bases, leaving 25 bases between them. CDR3 size: 20 residues. Germline V lookup: CDR1 MNHNS, CDR2 SASEGT. CDR3 loop: CASSELIGAARERMNTEAFF. DNA for the CDR3: TGTGCCAGCAGTGAATTAATTGGAGCGGCTCGTGAGAGAATGAACACTGAAGCTTTCTTT.

The chain is built from TRBV5-5 and TRBJ2-1, with D possibly matching TRBD1 (6 bases). The CDR3 covers 14 residues. In germline, CDR1 is SGHKS, CDR2 YYEKEE (reference sequence). Trimming took off 0 bases at V and 6 bases at J, with 10 bases between the two ends. The CDR3: CASSLATRGNEQFF. The CDR3, as DNA: TGTGCCAGCAGCTTGGCCACCAGGGGCAATGAGCAGTTCTTC.

As regards this clone: Other DNA sequences in the same sample also yield this CDR3. This chain uses TRBV15 with TRBJ2-4; the match to TRBD1 covers 9 bases. Unmatched junction bases numbered 3, after V lost 0 bases and J lost 3 bases. The germline V gene encodes CDR1 LNHNV and CDR2 YYDKDF (reference sequence). This CDR3 has 16 amino acids. Written as DNA, the CDR3 is TGTGCCACCAGCAGAGAGGACAGGGGTGTCAAAAACATTCAGTACTTC. Its translation: CATSREDRGVKNIQYF.

CDR3 sequence (DNA): TGTGCCAGCAGTGAACTGGACAGAGCTAACTATGGCTACACCTTC. It codes for CASSELDRANYGYTF. The chain is built from TRBV6-1 and TRBJ1-2, with D perhaps matching TRBD1 (6 bases). Germline assignment: CDR1 MNHNS and CDR2 SASEGT. The length of the CDR3 is 15 residues. V lost 2 bases and J lost 0, with 10 bases in between.

The sample holds one count of this clone. The gene calls are TRBV7-2 and TRBJ1-2; 7 nucleotides agree with TRBD1. The CDR3 spans 14 residues. Germline values: CDR1 SGHTA, CDR2 FQGNSA. Germline trimming cut 0 bases from V and 7 bases from J; bases unmatched to any gene: 5. CDR3 region: CASSLARDRPGYTF. The CDR3 DNA reads TGTGCCAGCAGCTTAGCCCGGGACAGACCTGGCTACACCTTC.

The chain combines TRBV5-1 with TRBJ2-1; 8 bases agree with TRBD2. Per the germline V gene, CDR1 is SGHRS and CDR2 is YFSETQ. The CDR3 contains 16 residues. The V segment lost 3 bases and the J segment 2 bases; nucleotides outside the gene matches: 7. The CDR3 sequence is CASSWGGRGAYNEQFF. The CDR3 DNA is TGCGCCAGCAGCTGGGGGGGGCGGGGGGCCTACAATGAGCAGTTCTTC. Full variable domain (missing parts from reference TRBV5-1 and TRBJ2-1): KAGVTQTPRYLIKTRGQQVTLSCSPISGHRSVSWYQQTPGQGLQFLFEYFSETQRNKGNFPGRFSGRQFSNSRSEMNVSTLELGDSALYLCASSWGGRGAYNEQFFGPGTRLTVL.

This chain uses TRBV6-4 with TRBJ2-3, with 7 bases lining up with TRBD2. The trim removed 8 bases at V and 2 bases at J, leaving 4 bases unmatched. Germline V lookup: CDR1 MRHNA, CDR2 SNTAGT. The CDR3 runs 13 residues. The CDR3, as DNA: TGTGCCAGCCGTCGGGGGGACACAGATACGCAGTATTTT. Residues: CASRRGDTDTQYF.

CDR3 sequence: CASGTSGRREQYF. The CDR3, as DNA: TGTGCCAGCGGGACTAGCGGGAGGAGAGAGCAGTACTTC. This rearrangement joins TRBV27 to TRBJ2-7; 15 bases are a match to TRBD2. V trimming: 8 bases; J trimming: 7 bases; junction bases outside the gene matches: 3. Germline V lookup: CDR1 MNHEY, CDR2 SMNVEV (reference sequence). This CDR3 comprises 13 residues.

The chain has TRBV19 and TRBJ2-5; a possible D gene is TRBD2 (6 bases). The DNA matches TRBJ2-7 better at its end, which makes the J call doubtful. CDR3 length: 14 residues. The germline V gene encodes CDR1 LNHDA and CDR2 SQIVND (reference sequence). The CDR3 nucleotides read TGTGCCAGTAGTATCGGGCGGGGTTGGGACGAGCAGTACTTC. Translating gives CASSIGRGWDEQYF.

The chain recombines TRBV7-2 with TRBJ2-1, with 7 bases that match TRBD2. CDR1 is SGHTA and CDR2 is FQGNSA in the germline V gene. The CDR3 length is 16 residues. V lost 1 base to trimming and J lost 3 bases; unmatched junction nucleotides: 6. CDR3 residues: CASSLEVGGGYNEQFF. For the CDR3, the DNA is TGTGCCAGCAGCTTAGAGGTGGGGGGGGGCTACAATGAGCAGTTCTTC.

This chain uses TRBV27 with TRBJ2-3; D is ambiguous. The CDR3 has 13 amino acids. Germline CDR1 reads MNHEY; CDR2 reads SMNVEV (reference sequence). V was clipped by 4 bases and J by 2 bases, with 7 bases between them. In DNA, the CDR3 is TGTGCCAGCAGTTATGTAATCACAGATACGCAGTATTTT. It translates to CASSYVITDTQYF.

The rearrangement uses TRBV12-5 and TRBJ2-3; 7 bases match TRBD2. CDR1 is LGHNT, CDR2 FRNRAP, per germline. The CDR3 loop spans 20 amino acids. The J segment lost 2 bases and the V segment lost 1 base, leaving 18 bases of the junction unmatched. The CDR3 sequence: CASGLAVTLTPGGVTDTQYF. The CDR3 region has the DNA TGTGCTAGTGGTTTGGCGGTGACTCTTACCCCTGGGGGGGTCACAGATACGCAGTATTTT.

The chain joins TRBV5-1 to TRBJ1-4, with D tentatively TRBD1 (5 bases). CDR1 SGHRS and CDR2 YFSETQ come from the germline V gene. V was clipped by 3 bases and J by 4 bases, with 10 bases between them. The CDR3 extends over 14 amino acids. The CDR3 DNA sequence: TGCGCCAGCAGCTCGGGGGGGGATAATGAAAAACTGTTTTTT. Its protein is CASSSGGDNEKLFF.